This entry features one T cell receptor beta chain sequence. No antigen is known for it. This sample was taken from a study of cytomegalovirus exposure and HLA in healthy donors. Overall study: Around 78 million unique TCRs, all from HLA-typed donors, were included in an early release of the data. Findings of the study overall: The later analysis indicated that the majority of CMV-associated TCR beta chains appeared HLA-restricted. The study reported that TCR beta sequences accurately predicted HLA-A and HLA-B alleles in most subjects.

PCR was performed using 60 Vbeta and 13 Jbeta primers. This table comes from immunoSEQ multiplex PCR, and its TCRdb copy is limited to in-frame clones, with some not included. The data show about 250,000 clones, under 80% seen once. This CDR3 comprises 18 residues. Germline V gene data show CDR1 as SNHLY and CDR2 as FYNNEI. J lost 2 bases, V lost 8 bases, and 13 bases had no gene match. Though nominally healthy at sampling, donors likely had unrecorded immune exposures. This rearrangement joins TRBV2 to TRBJ2-3, with TRBD2 identical over 13 bases. Material: PBMCs. The TCR originated in a female donor in good health and CMV-seronegative. CDR3 nucleotide sequence: TGTGCCAGCGTACCTCCTCCGGGACTAGCGGGGATCACAGATACGCAGTATTTT. Its protein is CASVPPPGLAGITDTQYF.